Listed below are T cell receptor beta chains from one sample, sequenced in a study of T-cell memory formation after mild COVID-19. TCRdb ran MiXCR on the 5' RACE reads and lists one entry per CDR3 protein. The profile shows roughly 510,000 distinct CDR3 sequences, approximately 15% of them singletons. The specimen sequenced was PBMCs or a T cell subset sorted from them (not recorded which). The receptors come from an adult woman who had mild COVID-19 (a few samples of this study predate the infection). Cell type and time point are not known. CDR3s include the opening cysteine and the closing phenylalanine or tryptophan. The D gene is left open where the match is weak. Size is omitted from some rows. Given values are once, few, many or a class for expanded clones.

CDR3: CASSSDRTGVALHF
V: TRBV5-6
D: TRBD1
length: 14
J: TRBJ1-6
size: -

CDR3: CSLESPTGLTDTQYF
V: TRBV29-1
D: -
length: 15
J: TRBJ2-3
size: -

CDR3: CASSPTGGLAEAFF
V: TRBV7-8
D: TRBD1
length: 14
J: TRBJ1-1
size: -

CDR3: CASSLGWGAMTEAFF
V: TRBV12-3/TRBV12-4
D: -
length: 15
J: TRBJ1-1
size: few

CDR3: CASSPGIPGARTDTQYF
V: TRBV18
D: -
length: 17
J: TRBJ2-3
size: few

CDR3: CASSLAGGQNTEAFF
V: TRBV5-1
D: -
length: 15
J: TRBJ1-1
size: many

CDR3: CASSQTFPGTSGRLEQYF
V: TRBV4-3
D: TRBD2
length: 18
J: TRBJ2-7
size: -

CDR3: CASSFSTTETYQETQYF
V: TRBV11-1
D: -
length: 17
J: TRBJ2-5
size: few

CDR3: CACTPGTYEQYF
V: TRBV30
D: -
length: 12
J: TRBJ2-7
size: -

CDR3: CSATKGAGAGDTQYF
V: TRBV20-1
D: TRBD2
length: 15
J: TRBJ2-3
size: few

CDR3: CASSLFSTNEKLFF
V: TRBV7-8
D: -
length: 14
J: TRBJ1-4
size: -

CDR3: CASRVSAAGWSGELFF
V: TRBV27
D: -
length: 16
J: TRBJ2-2
size: few

CDR3: CAWRRDRRETQYF
V: TRBV30
D: TRBD1
length: 13
J: TRBJ2-5
size: many

CDR3: CASSYRDEGAFEYF
V: TRBV6-2/TRBV6-3
D: -
length: 14
J: TRBJ2-4
size: few

CDR3: CASSQGLANTDTQYF
V: TRBV7-2
D: TRBD2
length: 15
J: TRBJ2-3
size: -

CDR3: CASSDDRDSYNEQFF
V: TRBV7-9
D: TRBD1
length: 15
J: TRBJ2-1
size: -

CDR3: CASSLGAQGSYEQYF
V: TRBV5-1
D: -
length: 15
J: TRBJ2-7
size: many

CDR3: CASSQTVRTEAFF
V: TRBV14
D: -
length: 13
J: TRBJ1-1
size: -

CDR3: CASTTGGAGNEQFF
V: TRBV6-1
D: TRBD1
length: 14
J: TRBJ2-1
size: few

CDR3: CASSSRWDTQYF
V: TRBV6-5
D: -
length: 12
J: TRBJ2-3
size: few

CDR3: CASSFRIGEAFF
V: TRBV12-3/TRBV12-4
D: -
length: 12
J: TRBJ1-1
size: few

CDR3: CASSTTLGQGRYYGYTF
V: TRBV7-9
D: TRBD1
length: 17
J: TRBJ1-2
size: few

CDR3: CASSRTGANEQFF
V: TRBV4-2
D: TRBD1
length: 13
J: TRBJ2-1
size: many

CDR3: CASRREDRMNTEAFF
V: TRBV7-9
D: -
length: 15
J: TRBJ1-1
size: -

CDR3: CASSEALHGDVSEQYF
V: TRBV6-1
D: -
length: 16
J: TRBJ2-7
size: -

CDR3: CAILTGNEQFF
V: TRBV10-3
D: -
length: 11
J: TRBJ2-1
size: few

CDR3: CAIARVSNQPQHF
V: TRBV6-2/TRBV6-3
D: -
length: 13
J: TRBJ1-5
size: few

CDR3: CASSPEQGPGETQYF
V: TRBV7-9
D: -
length: 15
J: TRBJ2-5
size: few

CDR3: CASSPSSSGLRGEQFF
V: TRBV9
D: -
length: 16
J: TRBJ2-1
size: once

CDR3: CSVGGPPRSGYTF
V: TRBV29-1
D: -
length: 13
J: TRBJ1-2
size: many

CDR3: CASSSGQLPDTQYF
V: TRBV28
D: -
length: 14
J: TRBJ2-3
size: -

CDR3: CASSVTATRDEQYF
V: TRBV7-8
D: -
length: 14
J: TRBJ2-7
size: -

CDR3: CGSSSWTYEQYF
V: TRBV6-1
D: -
length: 12
J: TRBJ2-7
size: -

CDR3: CASSGYRGSDYGYTF
V: TRBV7-9
D: -
length: 15
J: TRBJ1-2
size: many

CDR3: CASSSGTDWGRTEAFF
V: TRBV5-1
D: TRBD1
length: 16
J: TRBJ1-1
size: few

CDR3: CASTIGSLGEQYF
V: TRBV6-5
D: -
length: 13
J: TRBJ2-7
size: few

CDR3: CATAGDIGTDTQYF
V: TRBV24-1
D: -
length: 14
J: TRBJ2-3
size: -

CDR3: CASSYVGHSGDTQYF
V: TRBV6-5
D: -
length: 15
J: TRBJ2-3
size: many

CDR3: CASSETRSALGTQYF
V: TRBV6-1
D: -
length: 15
J: TRBJ2-5
size: few

CDR3: CASSPSVAGGLNEQFF
V: TRBV18
D: TRBD2
length: 16
J: TRBJ2-1
size: -

CDR3: CASSPRQGGKKTEAFF
V: TRBV18
D: -
length: 16
J: TRBJ1-1
size: few

CDR3: CASSSPTSSNEQFF
V: TRBV7-8
D: TRBD2
length: 14
J: TRBJ2-1
size: -